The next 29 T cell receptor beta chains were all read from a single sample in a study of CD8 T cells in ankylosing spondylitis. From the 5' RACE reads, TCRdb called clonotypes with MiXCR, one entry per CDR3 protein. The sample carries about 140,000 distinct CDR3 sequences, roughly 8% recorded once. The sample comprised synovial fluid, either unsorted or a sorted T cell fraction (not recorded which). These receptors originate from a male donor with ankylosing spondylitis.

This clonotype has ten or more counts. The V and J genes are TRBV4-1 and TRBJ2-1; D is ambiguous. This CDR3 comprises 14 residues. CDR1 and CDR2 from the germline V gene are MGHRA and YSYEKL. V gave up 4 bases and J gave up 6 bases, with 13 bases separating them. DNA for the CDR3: TGCGCCAGCAGCCCGCGATTTATAAGCAATGAGCAGTTCTTC. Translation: CASSPRFISNEQFF.

In nucleotides, the CDR3 is TGTGCCAGCAGTCCCCCTCGCGGTCGAGCTTTCTTT. Translating gives CASSPPRGRAFF. The chain links TRBV27 to TRBJ1-1; D remains unclear. V was clipped by 5 bases and J by 10 bases, with 14 bases between them. Germline V gene sequence: CDR1 MNHEY, CDR2 SMNVEV (reference sequence). The CDR3 contains 12 residues.

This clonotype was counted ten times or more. CDR3 sequence (DNA): TGTGCCAAATTATTCCCGGGACTTACTTTGAACACCGGGGAGCTGTTTTTT. This gives the protein CAKLFPGLTLNTGELFF. This sequence joins TRBV10-3 and TRBJ2-2, with D possibly matching TRBD2 (6 bases). Trimming pared 10 bases from V and 1 base from J, leaving 22 bases between. Germline V gene lookup returns CDR1 ENHRY and CDR2 SYGVKD. The CDR3 totals 17 residues.

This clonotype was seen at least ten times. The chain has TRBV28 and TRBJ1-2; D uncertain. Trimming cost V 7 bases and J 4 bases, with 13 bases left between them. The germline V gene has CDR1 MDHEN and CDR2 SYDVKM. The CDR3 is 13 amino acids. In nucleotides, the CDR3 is TGTGCCAGCACCCCCGGGTCCCTCTATGGCTACACCTTC. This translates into CASTPGSLYGYTF.

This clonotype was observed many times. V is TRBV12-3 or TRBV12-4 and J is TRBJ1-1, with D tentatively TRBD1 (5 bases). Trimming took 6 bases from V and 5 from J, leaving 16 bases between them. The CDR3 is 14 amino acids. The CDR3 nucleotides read TGTGCCAGCAGCATTGGGTCAGGGATGACTGAAGCTTTCTTT. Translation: CASSIGSGMTEAFF.

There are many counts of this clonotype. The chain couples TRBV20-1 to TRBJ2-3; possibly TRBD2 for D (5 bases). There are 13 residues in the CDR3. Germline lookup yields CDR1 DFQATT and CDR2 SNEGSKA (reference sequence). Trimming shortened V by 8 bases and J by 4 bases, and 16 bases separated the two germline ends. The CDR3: CSSLAGSADTQYF. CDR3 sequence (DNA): TGCAGTTCTCTCGCGGGTAGCGCAGATACGCAGTATTTT.

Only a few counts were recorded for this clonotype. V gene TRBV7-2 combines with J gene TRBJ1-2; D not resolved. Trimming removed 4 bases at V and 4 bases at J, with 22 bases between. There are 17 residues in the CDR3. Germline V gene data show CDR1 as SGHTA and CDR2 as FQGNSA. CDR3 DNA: TGTGCCAGCAGCTCCACCCAACTTGAGGGCCTTCTCTATGGCTACACCTTC. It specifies CASSSTQLEGLLYGYTF. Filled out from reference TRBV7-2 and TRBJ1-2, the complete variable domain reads GAGVSQSPSNKVTEKGKDVELRCDPISGHTALYWYRQSLGQGLEFLIYFQGNSAPDKSGLPSDRFSAERTGGSVSTLTIQRTQQEDSAVYLCASSSTQLEGLLYGYTFGSGTRLTVV.

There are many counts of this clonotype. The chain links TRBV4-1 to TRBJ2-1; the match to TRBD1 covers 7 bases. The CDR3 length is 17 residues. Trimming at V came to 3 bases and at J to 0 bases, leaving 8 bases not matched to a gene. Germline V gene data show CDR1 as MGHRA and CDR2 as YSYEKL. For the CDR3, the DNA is TGCGCCAGCAGCCAGCAACGGGGACAGACCTCCTACAATGAGCAGTTCTTC. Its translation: CASSQQRGQTSYNEQFF.

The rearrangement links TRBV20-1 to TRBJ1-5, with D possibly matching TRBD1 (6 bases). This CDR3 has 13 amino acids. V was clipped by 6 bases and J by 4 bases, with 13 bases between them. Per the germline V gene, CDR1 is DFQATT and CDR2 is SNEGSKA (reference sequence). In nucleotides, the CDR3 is TGCAGTGCGGAGCGGGGGGCAAATCAGCCCCAGCATTTT. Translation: CSAERGANQPQHF.

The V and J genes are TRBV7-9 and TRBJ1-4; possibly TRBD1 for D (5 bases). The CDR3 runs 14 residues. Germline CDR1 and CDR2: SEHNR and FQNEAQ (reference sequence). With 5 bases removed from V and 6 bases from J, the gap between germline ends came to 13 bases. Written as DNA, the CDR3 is TGTGCCAGCAGCCCTGGATCCAGGGATGAAAAACTGTTTTTT. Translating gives CASSPGSRDEKLFF. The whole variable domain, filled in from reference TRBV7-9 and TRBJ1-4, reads DTGVSQNPRHKITKRGQNVTFRCDPISEHNRLYWYRQTLGQGPEFLTYFQNEAQLEKSRLLSDRFSAERPKGSFSTLEIQRTEQGDSAMYLCASSPGSRDEKLFFGSGTQLSVL.

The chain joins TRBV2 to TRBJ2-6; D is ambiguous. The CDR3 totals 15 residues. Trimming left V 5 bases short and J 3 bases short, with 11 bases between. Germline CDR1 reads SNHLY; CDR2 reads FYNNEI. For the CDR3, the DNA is TGTGCCAGCAGTCGAAGCTCGGGTGGGGCCAACGTCCTGACTTTC. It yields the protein CASSRSSGGANVLTF.

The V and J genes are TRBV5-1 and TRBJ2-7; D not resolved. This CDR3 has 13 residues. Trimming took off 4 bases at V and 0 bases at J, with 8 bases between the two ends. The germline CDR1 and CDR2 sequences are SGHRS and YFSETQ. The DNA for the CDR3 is TGCGCCAGCAGCGTTCCCAACTCCTACGAGCAGTACTTC. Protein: CASSVPNSYEQYF.

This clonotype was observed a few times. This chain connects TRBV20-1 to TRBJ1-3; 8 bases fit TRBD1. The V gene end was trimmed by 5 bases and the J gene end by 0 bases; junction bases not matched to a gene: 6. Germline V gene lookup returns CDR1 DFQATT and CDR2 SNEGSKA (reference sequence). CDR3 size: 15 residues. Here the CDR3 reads CSAASGQGSGNTIYF. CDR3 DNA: TGCAGTGCTGCCTCTGGACAGGGCTCTGGAAACACCATATATTTT.

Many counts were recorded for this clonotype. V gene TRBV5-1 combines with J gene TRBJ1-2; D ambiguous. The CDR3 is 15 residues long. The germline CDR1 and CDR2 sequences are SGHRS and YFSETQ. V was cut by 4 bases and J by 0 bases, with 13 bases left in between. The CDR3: CASSGYKLANYGYTF. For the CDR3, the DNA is TGCGCCAGCAGCGGATACAAGTTAGCTAACTATGGCTACACCTTC.

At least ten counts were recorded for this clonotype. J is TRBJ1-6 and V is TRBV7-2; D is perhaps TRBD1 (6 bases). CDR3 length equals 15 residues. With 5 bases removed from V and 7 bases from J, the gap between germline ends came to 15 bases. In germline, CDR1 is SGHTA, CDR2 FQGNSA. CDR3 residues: CASSPQGDINSPLHF. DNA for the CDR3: TGTGCCAGCAGCCCCCAAGGGGACATAAATTCACCCCTCCACTTT.

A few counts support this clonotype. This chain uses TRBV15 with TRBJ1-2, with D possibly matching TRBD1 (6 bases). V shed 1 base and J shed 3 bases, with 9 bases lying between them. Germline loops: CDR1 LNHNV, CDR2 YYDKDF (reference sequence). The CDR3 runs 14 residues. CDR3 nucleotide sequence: TGTGCCACCAGCAGAGTGGCAGGGGACTATGGCTACACCTTC. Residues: CATSRVAGDYGYTF.

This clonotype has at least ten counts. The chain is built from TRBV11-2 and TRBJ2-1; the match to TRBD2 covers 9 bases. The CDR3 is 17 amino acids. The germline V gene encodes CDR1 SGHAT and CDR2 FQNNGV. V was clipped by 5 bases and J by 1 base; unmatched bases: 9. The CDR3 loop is CASSIVAGARSYNEQFF. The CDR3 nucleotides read TGTGCCAGCAGCATCGTAGCGGGAGCAAGATCCTACAATGAGCAGTTCTTC.

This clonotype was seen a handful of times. The CDR3 here is CSVGWGMREQYF. The CDR3 coding sequence is TGCAGCGTTGGTTGGGGAATGCGCGAGCAGTACTTC. This chain joins TRBV29-1 and TRBJ2-7; D call uncertain. V shed 4 bases and J shed 6 bases, with 13 bases lying between them. In germline, CDR1 is SQVTM, CDR2 ANQGSEA. This CDR3 comprises 12 residues.

CDR3 amino acids: CSALTGTGAYEQYF. The CDR3 DNA follows: TGCAGTGCGCTAACCGGGACTGGAGCCTACGAGCAGTACTTC. The chain combines TRBV20-1 with TRBJ2-7, with a tentative D call TRBD2 (6 bases). V was clipped by 6 bases and J by 2 bases, with 17 bases between them. The V gene's germline CDR1 is DFQATT and CDR2 SNEGSKA (reference sequence). This CDR3 is 14 amino acids long.

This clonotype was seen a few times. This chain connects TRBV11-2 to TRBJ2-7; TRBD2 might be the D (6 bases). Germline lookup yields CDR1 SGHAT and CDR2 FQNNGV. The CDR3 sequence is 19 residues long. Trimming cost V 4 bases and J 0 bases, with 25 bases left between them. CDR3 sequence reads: CASSSPGGFGGLPSYEQYF. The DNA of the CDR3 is TGTGCCAGCAGCTCCCCCGGGGGTTTCGGGGGATTGCCCTCCTACGAGCAGTACTTC.

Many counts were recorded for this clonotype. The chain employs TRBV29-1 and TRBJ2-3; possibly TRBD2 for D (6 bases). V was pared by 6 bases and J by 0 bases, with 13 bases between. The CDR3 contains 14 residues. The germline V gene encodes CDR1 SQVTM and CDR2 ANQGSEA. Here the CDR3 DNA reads TGCAGCGTGGCGAGGCGGGGAAGCACAGATACGCAGTATTTT. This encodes CSVARRGSTDTQYF.

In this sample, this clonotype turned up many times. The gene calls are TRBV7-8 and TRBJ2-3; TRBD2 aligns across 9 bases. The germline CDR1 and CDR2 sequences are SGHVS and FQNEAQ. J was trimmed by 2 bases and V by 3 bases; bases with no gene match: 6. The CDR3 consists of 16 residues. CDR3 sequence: CASSFLAGLATDTQYF. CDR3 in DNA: TGTGCCAGCAGCTTTCTGGCGGGACTAGCCACAGATACGCAGTATTTT.

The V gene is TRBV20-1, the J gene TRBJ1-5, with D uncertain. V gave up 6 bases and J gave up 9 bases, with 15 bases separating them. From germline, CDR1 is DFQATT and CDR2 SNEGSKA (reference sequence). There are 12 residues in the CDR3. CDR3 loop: CSASVDSGPQHF. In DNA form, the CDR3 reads TGCAGTGCCTCAGTCGATTCGGGGCCCCAGCATTTT.

The CDR3 DNA follows: TGTGCCAGCAGCCAACAGGGGGCTCGGGAAAAACTGTTTTTT. This encodes CASSQQGAREKLFF. This chain links TRBV3-1 with TRBJ1-4; TRBD1 matches at 8 bases. The CDR3 consists of 14 residues. Trimming at V came to 2 bases and at J to 8 bases, leaving 4 bases not matched to a gene. Germline V gives CDR1 LGHDT, CDR2 YNNKEL (reference sequence).

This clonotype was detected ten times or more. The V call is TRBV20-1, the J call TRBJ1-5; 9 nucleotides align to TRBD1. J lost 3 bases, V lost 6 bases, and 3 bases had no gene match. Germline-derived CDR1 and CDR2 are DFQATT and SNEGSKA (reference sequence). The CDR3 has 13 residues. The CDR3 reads CSAQGANNQPQHF. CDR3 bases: TGCAGTGCACAGGGGGCTAACAATCAGCCCCAGCATTTT.

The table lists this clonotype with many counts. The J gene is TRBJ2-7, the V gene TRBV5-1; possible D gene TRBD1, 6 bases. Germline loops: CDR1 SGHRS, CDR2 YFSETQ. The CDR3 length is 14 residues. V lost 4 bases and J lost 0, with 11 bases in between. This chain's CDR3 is CASSLDRFSYEQYF. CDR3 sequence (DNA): TGCGCCAGCAGCCTCGACAGGTTCTCCTACGAGCAGTACTTC.

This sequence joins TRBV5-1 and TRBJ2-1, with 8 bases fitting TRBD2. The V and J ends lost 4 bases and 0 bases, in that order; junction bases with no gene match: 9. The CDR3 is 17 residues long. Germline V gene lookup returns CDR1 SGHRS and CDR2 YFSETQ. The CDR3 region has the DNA TGCGCCAGCAGCCCTCTAGCGGGTGGAAGCTCCTACAATGAGCAGTTCTTC. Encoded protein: CASSPLAGGSSYNEQFF.

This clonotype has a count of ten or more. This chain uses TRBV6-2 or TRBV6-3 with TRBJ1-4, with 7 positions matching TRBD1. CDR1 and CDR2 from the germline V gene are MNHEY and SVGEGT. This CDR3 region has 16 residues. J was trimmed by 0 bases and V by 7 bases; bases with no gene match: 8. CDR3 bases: TGTGCCAGCAACGGGGGACAGACTGCAACTAATGAAAAACTGTTTTTT. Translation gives CASNGGQTATNEKLFF.

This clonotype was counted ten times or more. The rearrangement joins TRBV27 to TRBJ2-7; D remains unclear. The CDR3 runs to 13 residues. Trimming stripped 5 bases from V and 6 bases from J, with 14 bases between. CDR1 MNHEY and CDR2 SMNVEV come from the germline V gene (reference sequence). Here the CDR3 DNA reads TGTGCCAGCAGTATCCCCCCTGCCCCCGAGCAGTACTTC. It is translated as CASSIPPAPEQYF.